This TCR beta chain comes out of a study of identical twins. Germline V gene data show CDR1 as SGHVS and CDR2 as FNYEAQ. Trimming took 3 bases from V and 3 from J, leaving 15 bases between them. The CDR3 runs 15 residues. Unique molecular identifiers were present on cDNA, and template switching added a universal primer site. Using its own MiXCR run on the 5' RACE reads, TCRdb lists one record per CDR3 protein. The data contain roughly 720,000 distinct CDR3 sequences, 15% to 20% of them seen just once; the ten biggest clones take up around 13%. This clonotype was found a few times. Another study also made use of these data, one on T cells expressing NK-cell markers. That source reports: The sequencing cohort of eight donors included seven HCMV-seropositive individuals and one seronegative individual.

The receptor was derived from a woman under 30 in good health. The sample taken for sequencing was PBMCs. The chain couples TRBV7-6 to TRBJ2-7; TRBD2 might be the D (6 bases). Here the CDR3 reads CASSLEGPPRYEQYF. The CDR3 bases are TGTGCCAGCAGCTTGGAGGGGCCGCCCCGCTACGAGCAGTACTTC.